The 26 T cell receptor beta chains given below trace back to one sample, sequenced in a study of T cell responses to AZD1222 COVID-19 vaccine. Some clones are missing from TCRdb's copy, which holds only in-frame ones; the method was immunoSEQ multiplex PCR. The sample has under 150,000 clones, 90% seen once. The sequencing here drew on peripheral blood, taken 28 days after the second AZD1222 dose. These receptors were taken from an adult who received the AZD1222 COVID-19 vaccine.

The CDR3 is CASSLGPQNTEAFF. DNA of the CDR3: TGTGCCAGCAGCCTCGGCCCCCAGAACACTGAAGCTTTCTTT. The chain links TRBV7-2 to TRBJ1-1; no clear D. V was trimmed by 5 bases and J by 1 base, leaving 11 bases between them. Germline CDR1 reads SGHTA; CDR2 reads FQGNSA. The CDR3 is 14 amino acids.

This clone was seen a few times. V usage is TRBV2 and J usage is TRBJ2-5, with 7 bases aligning to TRBD2. The CDR3 consists of 15 residues. The V gene's germline CDR1 is SNHLY and CDR2 FYNNEI. The V gene end was trimmed by 2 bases and the J gene end by 5 bases; junction bases not matched to a gene: 8. The CDR3 DNA reads TGTGCCAGCAGTGAACAAGGGACTAACAGCGAGACCCAGTACTTC. Its protein product is CASSEQGTNSETQYF.

The rearrangement links TRBV28 to TRBJ1-4; 12 bases align to TRBD1. V lost 6 bases and J lost 8; bases outside the gene matches: 4. Germline lookup yields CDR1 MDHEN and CDR2 SYDVKM. The CDR3 length is 14 residues. For the CDR3, the DNA is TGTGCCAGCAGGGGACAGGGGGCAAAGGAAAAACTGTTTTTT. Its translation is CASRGQGAKEKLFF.

This chain connects TRBV6-5 to TRBJ2-7, with D unclear. Germline CDR1 reads MNHEY; CDR2 reads SVGAGI. V lost 7 bases, J lost 0 bases, and 10 bases lay in between. This CDR3 contains 13 residues. CDR3 bases: TGTGCCAGCACCCCCGCAAGCTCCTACGAGCAGTACTTC. Its protein is CASTPASSYEQYF.

Regarding this clone: The same CDR3 is also encoded by other DNA sequences in this sample. The rearrangement links TRBV30 to TRBJ1-1, with D hard to call. Germline V gene lookup returns CDR1 GTSNPN and CDR2 SVGIG (reference sequence). The ends were cut back, 0 bases at V and 0 bases at J, with 5 bases in the middle. The CDR3 spans 13 residues. The CDR3 spells CAWSVYMNTEAFF. As DNA, the CDR3 is TGTGCCTGGAGTGTATACATGAACACTGAAGCTTTCTTT.

The rearrangement links TRBV11-2 to TRBJ1-1; D remains ambiguous. Germline assignment: CDR1 SGHAT and CDR2 FQNNGV. The CDR3 totals 15 residues. The V gene lost 1 base and the J gene lost 2 bases, with 11 bases spanning the gap. The CDR3 DNA reads as TGTGCCAGCAGCTTAGGTGAACACCTAAACACTGAAGCTTTCTTT. This translates into CASSLGEHLNTEAFF. The full variable domain, in which reference TRBV11-2 and TRBJ1-1 provide the parts outside the CDR3, is EAGVAQSPRYKIIEKRQSVAFWCNPISGHATLYWYQQILGQGPKLLIQFQNNGVVDDSQLPKDRFSAERLKGVDSTLKIQPAKLEDSAVYLCASSLGEHLNTEAFFGQGTRLTVV.

The chain links TRBV7-8 to TRBJ2-7; maybe TRBD1 (7 bases). Trimming removed 0 bases from V and 0 bases from J, with 9 bases in between. The CDR3 is 15 amino acids. Germline-derived CDR1 and CDR2 are SGHVS and FQNEAQ. The CDR3 DNA reads as TGTGCCAGCAGCTTAGCGGAGGGGGCCTCCTACGAGCAGTACGTC. Translated: CASSLAEGASYEQYV.

The chain links TRBV5-1 to TRBJ1-4; no clear D gene. V gave up 5 bases and J gave up 2 bases, with 13 bases separating them. This CDR3 has 15 residues. CDR1 and CDR2 from the germline V gene are SGHRS and YFSETQ. The CDR3 bases are TGCGCCAGCAGATTCGGTGGCAGGACTAATGAAAAACTGTTTTTT. It is translated as CASRFGGRTNEKLFF. Using reference TRBV5-1 and TRBJ1-4 for the parts outside the CDR3, the full variable domain is KAGVTQTPRYLIKTRGQQVTLSCSPISGHRSVSWYQQTPGQGLQFLFEYFSETQRNKGNFPGRFSGRQFSNSRSEMNVSTLELGDSALYLCASRFGGRTNEKLFFGSGTQLSVL.

J is TRBJ1-1 and V is TRBV5-1; a weak D match, TRBD1 (6 bases). The CDR3 loop spans 16 amino acids. V lost 0 bases to trimming and J lost 1 base, with 13 bases between them. From germline, CDR1 is SGHRS and CDR2 YFSETQ. The CDR3 DNA follows: TGCGCCAGCAGCTTGGTGGGCAGGGGCCCGAACACTGAAGCTTTCTTT. Protein: CASSLVGRGPNTEAFF.

The genes are TRBV5-5 and TRBJ1-1; D not certain. Germline loops: CDR1 SGHKS, CDR2 YYEKEE (reference sequence). The CDR3 runs to 11 residues. With 1 base removed from V and 5 bases from J, the gap between germline ends came to 3 bases. For the CDR3, the DNA is TGTGCCAGCAGCTTGTTTACTGAAGCTTTCTTT. Translation: CASSLFTEAFF.

This chain joins TRBV16 and TRBJ1-3, with D maybe TRBD1 (5 bases). CDR3 length: 17 amino acids. Germline CDR1 and CDR2: KGHSY and FQNENV. V was shortened by 1 base and J by 0 bases, with 13 bases between the two germline ends. CDR3 residues: CASSQWRAGTSGNTIYF. For the CDR3, the DNA is TGTGCCAGCAGCCAATGGAGGGCAGGGACCTCTGGAAACACCATATATTTT.

This CDR3 is CASGEKRVSGELFF. The CDR3 DNA is TGTGCCAGCGGAGAAAAGCGGGTGTCCGGGGAGCTGTTTTTT. This rearrangement joins TRBV7-8 to TRBJ2-2; a possible D gene is TRBD2 (6 bases). Germline CDR1 is SGHVS and CDR2 is FQNEAQ. V was shortened by 8 bases and J by 6 bases, with 16 bases between the two germline ends. This CDR3 contains 14 residues.

The rearrangement joins TRBV2 to TRBJ1-1; 9 bases are shared with TRBD1. Germline-derived CDR1 and CDR2 are SNHLY and FYNNEI. There are 14 residues in the CDR3. J was trimmed by 11 bases and V by 5 bases; bases with no gene match: 12. In DNA, the CDR3 is TGTGCCAGCAGTCCGGAACGGACAGGGGATTTTGCTTTCTTT. It encodes CASSPERTGDFAFF.

The chain carries TRBV21-1 and TRBJ2-2; the table's D call of TRBD1 was not tested on the DNA. TRBV21-1 is a documented pseudogene. The CDR3 runs to 19 residues. The CDR3 is CASSKGPAGRRLDTGELFF. The CDR3 DNA is TGTGCCAGCAGCAAAGGCCCGGCAGGGCGAAGGTTGGACACCGGGGAGCTGTTTTTT.

This clone has a handful of counts. This chain links TRBV4-3 with TRBJ2-3; 10 bases map to TRBD2. CDR1 is LGHNA, CDR2 YSLEER, per germline. This CDR3 has 16 amino acids. V lost 3 bases and J lost 0; bases outside the gene matches: 3. CDR3: CASSQGLAHSTDTQYF. The DNA of the CDR3 is TGCGCCAGCAGCCAGGGACTAGCGCATAGCACAGATACGCAGTATTTT.

The gene calls are TRBV14 and TRBJ1-5, with D possibly matching TRBD1 (5 bases). The germline gives CDR1 SGHDN, CDR2 FVKESK. The length of the CDR3 is 16 residues. V lost 0 bases and J lost 3, with 12 bases in between. The CDR3 DNA reads TGTGCCAGCAGCCAAGACTGGGTAGGGACCAATCAGCCCCAGCATTTT. It is translated as CASSQDWVGTNQPQHF.

V and J are TRBV12-2 and TRBJ1-4; the tabulated D call, TRBD1, remains unverified against the DNA. TRBV12-2 is a known pseudogene. The CDR3 is 20 amino acids. CDR3: CASRQLIYADRGSRREKLFF. CDR3 nucleotide sequence: TGTGCAAGTCGTCAGCTCATTTACGCGGACAGGGGGTCAAGGAGAGAAAAACTGTTTTTT.

This chain links TRBV2 with TRBJ1-1; no clear D. The CDR3 totals 11 residues. The germline gives CDR1 SNHLY, CDR2 FYNNEI. V dropped 8 bases and J dropped 6 bases, with 10 bases sitting between them. DNA of the CDR3: TGTGCCAGCCCACAGCGATCTGAAGCTTTCTTT. It codes for CASPQRSEAFF.

The chain links TRBV27 to TRBJ2-7; D might be TRBD2 (6 bases). The V and J ends lost 6 bases and 3 bases respectively, with 18 bases between them. The CDR3 runs to 15 residues. In germline, CDR1 is MNHEY, CDR2 SMNVEV (reference sequence). CDR3 amino acids: CASSPRIAVHYEQYF. The CDR3 DNA follows: TGTGCCAGCAGCCCCCGGATAGCGGTCCACTACGAGCAGTACTTC.

The CDR3 reads CASSLKGGQGVSGNTIYF. CDR3 coding DNA: TGCGCCAGCAGCTTGAAAGGTGGACAGGGTGTAAGTGGAAACACCATATATTTT. The V gene is TRBV5-1, the J gene TRBJ1-3; 8 nucleotides align to TRBD1. J was trimmed by 3 bases and V by 1 base; bases with no gene match: 12. In germline, CDR1 is SGHRS, CDR2 YFSETQ. The CDR3 is 18 residues long.

V is TRBV5-1 and J is TRBJ1-1, with D hard to call. With 4 bases removed from V and 0 bases from J, the gap between germline ends came to 10 bases. The CDR3 loop spans 14 amino acids. Germline V gene lookup returns CDR1 SGHRS and CDR2 YFSETQ. The CDR3 loop is CASSTEAVNTEAFF. The CDR3 DNA sequence: TGCGCCAGCAGCACTGAGGCGGTGAACACTGAAGCTTTCTTT.

The V gene is TRBV11-2, the J gene TRBJ2-7; possible D gene TRBD2, 5 bases. Trimming removed 9 bases from V and 1 base from J, with 10 bases in between. The CDR3 has 12 residues. Germline CDR1 is SGHAT and CDR2 is FQNNGV. This chain's CDR3 is CASQAESYEQYF. For the CDR3, the DNA is TGTGCCAGTCAAGCGGAATCCTACGAGCAGTACTTC.

The chain joins TRBV27 to TRBJ2-5; 8 bases align to TRBD1. The CDR3 runs 16 residues. Germline V gene lookup returns CDR1 MNHEY and CDR2 SMNVEV (reference sequence). V gave up 5 bases and J gave up 5 bases; unmatched junction bases: 13. CDR3 sequence reads: CASSPFGTGGVETQYF. DNA for the CDR3: TGTGCCAGCAGTCCGTTTGGGACAGGAGGAGTGGAGACCCAGTACTTC.

CDR3 protein: CASSLPIAGGETQYF. In nucleotides, the CDR3 is TGTGCCAGCAGCCTCCCTATAGCGGGAGGGGAGACCCAGTACTTC. This chain connects TRBV7-2 to TRBJ2-5; 11 nucleotides align to TRBD2. This CDR3 is 15 amino acids long. Germline V gives CDR1 SGHTA, CDR2 FQGNSA. After removal of 5 bases from V and 5 bases from J, the junction contained 7 bases not matched to a gene.

This chain links TRBV28 with TRBJ1-1; D not certain. V was cut by 10 bases and J by 0 bases, with 6 bases left in between. CDR3 size: 11 residues. Germline-derived CDR1 and CDR2 are MDHEN and SYDVKM. In nucleotides, the CDR3 is TGTGCCATCGAATTGAACACTGAAGCTTTCTTT. It codes for CAIELNTEAFF.

The gene calls are TRBV28 and TRBJ1-6, with 7 bases aligning to TRBD1. V trimming: 5 bases; J trimming: 6 bases; junction bases outside the gene matches: 4. The length of the CDR3 is 14 residues. Germline lookup yields CDR1 MDHEN and CDR2 SYDVKM. Here the CDR3 reads CASSPGTANSPLHF. CDR3 DNA: TGTGCCAGCAGTCCCGGGACAGCTAATTCACCCCTCCACTTT.